Shown below are 19 T cell receptor beta chains from a single sample sequenced in a study of cytomegalovirus exposure and HLA in healthy donors. The assay was immunoSEQ multiplex PCR, and TCRdb's table has in-frame clones only and misses some. The table records roughly 70,000 clones, approximately 96% of them present only once. The sequencing sample was made of PBMCs. These receptors originate from a woman in her late teens or twenties in good health and CMV-seropositive.

This clone has just one count. This chain links TRBV29-1 with TRBJ2-3, with D possibly being TRBD1 (6 bases). This CDR3 comprises 12 residues. Germline V gene lookup returns CDR1 SQVTM and CDR2 ANQGSEA. V was cut by 7 bases and J by 3 bases, with 11 bases left in between. The CDR3 spells CSDRARTDTQYF. The CDR3 coding sequence is TGCAGCGACAGGGCGAGGACAGATACGCAGTATTTT.

V is TRBV18 and J is TRBJ2-6, with TRBD1 matching 7 bases. With V trimmed by 2 bases and J by 2 bases, 9 bases remained unmatched. This CDR3 is 18 amino acids long. Per the germline V gene, CDR1 is KGHSH and CDR2 is LQKENI. CDR3 bases: TGTGCCAGCTCACCAGTGGGCAGGGGGTTAGCTGGGGCCAACGTCCTGACTTTC. Protein sequence: CASSPVGRGLAGANVLTF.

The rearrangement uses TRBV2 and TRBJ2-7; no definite D call. Deletions cut 2 bases from V and 0 bases from J, with 2 bases between. The CDR3 has 12 residues. The germline CDR1 and CDR2 sequences are SNHLY and FYNNEI. The CDR3 region is CASSEHSYEQYF. Written as DNA, the CDR3 is TGTGCCAGCAGTGAACACTCCTACGAGCAGTACTTC.

J is TRBJ2-7 and V is TRBV30, with 8 bases matching TRBD1. The CDR3 runs 14 residues. V lost 0 bases to trimming and J lost 3 bases; unmatched junction nucleotides: 4. In germline, CDR1 is GTSNPN, CDR2 SVGIG (reference sequence). The CDR3 nucleotides read TGTGCCTGGAGTGTACAGGGGGAGAGCTACGAGCAGTACTTC. This translates into CAWSVQGESYEQYF.

This clone was recorded once. V usage is TRBV28 and J usage is TRBJ1-1, with TRBD1 matching over 10 bases. The CDR3 has 16 amino acids. Germline V gene sequence: CDR1 MDHEN, CDR2 SYDVKM. The CDR3 reads CVCTGTGATLNTEAFF. In DNA form, the CDR3 reads TGTGTCTGCACAGGGACAGGGGCTACGTTGAACACTGAAGCTTTCTTT.

The rearrangement links TRBV5-6 to TRBJ2-7; D remains unclear. Trimming left V 4 bases short and J 0 bases short, with 11 bases between. CDR3 length equals 14 residues. Germline-derived CDR1 and CDR2 are SGHDT and YYEEEE. The CDR3 loop is CASSREASSYEQYF. The CDR3 nucleotides read TGTGCCAGCAGCCGAGAGGCATCCTCCTACGAGCAGTACTTC.

This CDR3 reads CASFPSQGVGELFF. DNA for the CDR3: TGTGCCAGCTTCCCCTCGCAGGGGGTCGGGGAGCTGTTTTTT. V gene TRBV18 combines with J gene TRBJ2-2; 7 bases map to TRBD1. Germline CDR1 and CDR2: KGHSH and LQKENI. CDR3 size: 14 residues. J was trimmed by 7 bases and V by 7 bases; bases with no gene match: 9.

The V gene is TRBV4-1, the J gene TRBJ2-3; D possibly corresponds to TRBD2 (5 bases). V was clipped by 0 bases and J by 1 base, with 8 bases between them. Germline V gene sequence: CDR1 MGHRA, CDR2 YSYEKL. The CDR3 extends over 15 amino acids. Here the CDR3 DNA reads TGCGCCAGCAGCCAAGACCTCGGGGGCACAGATACGCAGTATTTT. It is translated as CASSQDLGGTDTQYF.

In DNA form, the CDR3 reads TGTGCCAGCAGCCAAGATACTAGACTAGCGGGAGTAGAGACCCAGTACTTC. It specifies CASSQDTRLAGVETQYF. This chain uses TRBV14 with TRBJ2-5, with TRBD2 matching over 12 bases. The CDR3 runs 17 residues. Germline trimming cut 0 bases from V and 4 bases from J; bases unmatched to any gene: 6. Germline CDR1 is SGHDN and CDR2 is FVKESK.

This chain uses TRBV11-2 with TRBJ1-5; D might be TRBD1 (5 bases). Trimming left V 2 bases short and J 4 bases short, with 12 bases between. The CDR3 length is 15 residues. Per germline, CDR1 SGHAT and CDR2 FQNNGV. CDR3 residues: CASSLTDGGNQPQHF. The CDR3 region has the DNA TGTGCCAGCAGCTTAACCGACGGGGGTAATCAGCCCCAGCATTTT.

The chain has TRBV2 and TRBJ2-3, with TRBD1 identical over 8 bases. Germline V lookup: CDR1 SNHLY, CDR2 FYNNEI. V lost 2 bases to trimming and J lost 0 bases; unmatched junction nucleotides: 1. The CDR3 is 15 amino acids. The CDR3 protein is CASSEQGASTDTQYF. Here the CDR3 DNA reads TGTGCCAGCAGTGAACAGGGGGCAAGCACAGATACGCAGTATTTT.

The CDR3 sequence: CASSTQINYGYTF. The CDR3 region has the DNA TGTGCCAGTAGTACTCAGATTAACTATGGCTACACCTTC. The rearrangement joins TRBV19 to TRBJ1-2, with D unclear. V lost 4 bases to trimming and J lost 1 base, with 7 bases between them. The CDR3 length is 13 residues. Germline-derived CDR1 and CDR2 are LNHDA and SQIVND (reference sequence).

The chain is built from TRBV7-9 and TRBJ2-5, with 11 bases lining up with TRBD2. This CDR3 is built from 16 residues. Germline V gene data show CDR1 as SEHNR and CDR2 as FQNEAQ (reference sequence). Trimming at V came to 6 bases and at J to 4 bases, leaving 10 bases not matched to a gene. The CDR3: CASSTLAGGNGETQYF. CDR3 DNA sequence: TGTGCCAGCAGTACCTTAGCGGGAGGGAACGGAGAGACCCAGTACTTC.

The chain joins TRBV2 to TRBJ1-1; 7 bases line up with TRBD1. Germline lookup yields CDR1 SNHLY and CDR2 FYNNEI. This CDR3 contains 13 residues. V was pared by 8 bases and J by 5 bases, with 8 bases of the junction left unmatched. CDR3 coding DNA: TGTGCCAGCCGGTACAGGGGTGGAACTGAAGCTTTCTTT. Translated, it gives CASRYRGGTEAFF.

The V and J genes are TRBV6-5 and TRBJ1-5, with D uncertain. CDR1 and CDR2 (germline): MNHEY, SVGAGI. V lost 2 bases and J 4 bases, leaving 9 bases between the germline ends. The CDR3 extends over 14 amino acids. The CDR3 coding sequence is TGTGCCAGCAGTTACGGCCCGAGGAATCAGCCCCAGCATTTT. Its translation: CASSYGPRNQPQHF.

The rearrangement links TRBV15 to TRBJ2-3; 12 bases align to TRBD2. CDR1 is LNHNV and CDR2 is YYDKDF in the germline V gene (reference sequence). Trimming cost V 3 bases and J 5 bases; bases outside gene matches: 3. CDR3 length: 15 amino acids. CDR3 DNA: TGTGCCACCAGCAGTGAGACTAGCGGGAGAGATACGCAGTATTTT. It encodes CATSSETSGRDTQYF.

V gene TRBV14 combines with J gene TRBJ1-4; the D gene is possibly TRBD1 (6 bases). Trimming removed 1 base from V and 6 bases from J, with 6 bases in between. This CDR3 has 13 amino acids. The germline CDR1 and CDR2 sequences are SGHDN and FVKESK. Here the CDR3 DNA reads TGTGCCAGCAGCCAAGCAGGGGATGAAAAACTGTTTTTT. Amino acid sequence: CASSQAGDEKLFF. The complete variable domain, with remaining parts taken from reference TRBV14 and TRBJ1-4, reads EAGVTQFPSHSVIEKGQTVTLRCDPISGHDNLYWYRRVMGKEIKFLLHFVKESKQDESGMPNNRFLAERTGGTYSTLKVQPAELEDSGVYFCASSQAGDEKLFFGSGTQLSVL.

V is TRBV27 and J is TRBJ2-3; no reliable D call. This CDR3 spans 13 amino acids. Looked up from germline, CDR1 is MNHEY and CDR2 is SMNVEV (reference sequence). Trimming pared 6 bases from V and 4 bases from J, leaving 11 bases between. The CDR3 DNA is TGTGCCAGCAGGTCCCAGAAAGCAGATACGCAGTATTTT. It yields the protein CASRSQKADTQYF.

The rearrangement links TRBV6-5 to TRBJ2-7; 11 nucleotides align to TRBD1. From germline, CDR1 is MNHEY and CDR2 SVGAGI. The CDR3 consists of 14 residues. V shed 2 bases and J 7 bases; nucleotides not matched to a gene: 4. CDR3 nucleotide sequence: TGTGCCAGCAGTTACGGACAGGGGGCAGGGGAGCAGTACTTC. It yields the protein CASSYGQGAGEQYF.